This TCR beta chain derives from a study of T cell clonality in common variable immunodeficiency. Notes on the study in general: Fewer TCRbeta clones were shared among CVID subjects than controls. Common variable immunodeficiency TCR beta sequences reportedly had fewer deletions and N-nucleotide insertions.

Of note for this clone: The antigen remains unidentified. The CDR3 end falls 3 residues outside the read, so it is completed with the germline J gene.

Generated by immunoSEQ multiplex PCR, the TCRdb table keeps only in-frame clones and is missing some. This sample's table has fewer than 20,000 clones. Looked up from germline, CDR1 is DFQATT and CDR2 is SNEGSKA (reference sequence). The CDR3 is 14 amino acids. With 3 bases clipped from V and 8 bases from J, the junction kept 5 bases outside the gene matches. This chain links TRBV20-1 with TRBJ2-3; 13 bases map to TRBD2. This receptor was identified in a human donor with common variable immunodeficiency. The sample consisted of peripheral blood mononuclear cells. Partial CDR3 DNA: TGCAGTGCTAGTCGAACTAGCGGGGGGGGTACG. This sequence encodes CSASRTSGGGT. The complete CDR3 sequence is CSASRTSGGGTQYF.